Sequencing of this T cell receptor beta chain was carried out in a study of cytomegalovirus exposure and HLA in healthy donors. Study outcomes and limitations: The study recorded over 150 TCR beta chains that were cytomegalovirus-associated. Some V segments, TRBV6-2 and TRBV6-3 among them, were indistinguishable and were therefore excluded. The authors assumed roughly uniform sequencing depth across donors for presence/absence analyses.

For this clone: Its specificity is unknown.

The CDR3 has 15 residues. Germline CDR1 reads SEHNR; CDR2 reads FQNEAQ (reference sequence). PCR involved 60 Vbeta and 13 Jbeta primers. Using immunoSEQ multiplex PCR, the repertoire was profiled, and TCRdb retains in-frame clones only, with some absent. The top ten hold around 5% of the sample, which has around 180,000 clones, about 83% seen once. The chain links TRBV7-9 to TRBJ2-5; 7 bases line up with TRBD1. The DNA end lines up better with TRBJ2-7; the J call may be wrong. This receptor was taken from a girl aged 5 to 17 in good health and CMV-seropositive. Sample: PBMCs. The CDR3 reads CASSSSPGGLYEQYF. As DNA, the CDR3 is TGTGCCAGCAGCTCATCTCCAGGGGGTCTCTACGAGCAGTACTTC.